A single sample is the source of the 24 T cell receptor beta chains below, sequenced in a study of blood T cell repertoires in COVID-19. The protocol was immunoSEQ multiplex PCR, while the TCRdb copy is restricted to in-frame clones and leaves out a portion. Counted here are 100,000 to 150,000 clones, over 75% occurring once; the ten biggest clones make up about 7%. What was sequenced was peripheral blood. Receptors originate from an elderly man with active or convalescent COVID-19.

The J gene is TRBJ1-2, the V gene TRBV19, with 9 bases lining up with TRBD1. The germline V gene encodes CDR1 LNHDA and CDR2 SQIVND (reference sequence). V dropped 10 bases and J dropped 4; count of bases not matched to a gene: 7. The CDR3 consists of 13 residues. This chain's CDR3 is CATQGAEIYGYTF. The DNA for the CDR3 is TGTGCCACACAGGGGGCAGAGATCTATGGCTACACCTTC.

This rearrangement joins TRBV6-4 to TRBJ2-3; possible D gene TRBD2, 7 bases. CDR1 and CDR2 (germline): MRHNA, SNTAGT. The V end was cut by 8 bases, the J end by 1 base, with 19 bases between. The CDR3 length is 16 residues. The DNA of the CDR3 is TGTGCCAGCGGCCCTACGTGGGAGGGGGGCACAGATACGCAGTATTTT. It specifies CASGPTWEGGTDTQYF.

This chain connects TRBV19 to TRBJ2-5, with D perhaps matching TRBD1 (6 bases). Trimming removed 3 bases at V and 3 bases at J, with 20 bases between. Germline values: CDR1 LNHDA, CDR2 SQIVND (reference sequence). The CDR3 has 17 residues. For the CDR3, the DNA is TGTGCCAGTAGTATTGGGATTTTGAGGACAGAAAAAGAGACCCAGTACTTC. Protein: CASSIGILRTEKETQYF. Combining the CDR3 with reference TRBV19 and TRBJ2-5 gives the whole variable domain DGGITQSPKYLFRKEGQNVTLSCEQNLNHDAMYWYRQDPGQGLRLIYYSQIVNDFQKGDIAEGYSVSREKKESFPLTVTSAQKNPTAFYLCASSIGILRTEKETQYFGPGTRLLVL.

This rearrangement joins TRBV19 to TRBJ1-4; D is perhaps TRBD1 (6 bases). The CDR3 extends over 12 amino acids. Germline V gives CDR1 LNHDA, CDR2 SQIVND (reference sequence). The ends were cut back, 1 base at V and 13 bases at J, with 10 bases in the middle. Written as DNA, the CDR3 is TGTGCCAGTAGTATAGGTGGGGGCCGACTGTTTTTT. It specifies CASSIGGGRLFF.

The rearrangement joins TRBV5-1 to TRBJ2-3, with 7 positions matching TRBD1. This CDR3 has 16 residues. CDR1 SGHRS and CDR2 YFSETQ come from the germline V gene. J lost 0 bases, V lost 4 bases, and 8 bases had no gene match. The CDR3: CASSRDSYTSTDTQYF. The CDR3 nucleotides read TGCGCCAGCAGCCGGGACAGTTATACTAGCACAGATACGCAGTATTTT.

This clone came up a few times. The V gene is TRBV30, the J gene TRBJ2-1; TRBD2 aligns across 8 bases. Germline values: CDR1 GTSNPN, CDR2 SVGIG (reference sequence). The CDR3 has 15 residues. The junction had 14 bases not matched to a gene; V was cut back by 4 bases and J by 9 bases. The CDR3 nucleotides read TGTGCCTGGACATCAGCGGGAGCTCTCCTCACTGAGCAGTTCTTC. Translated: CAWTSAGALLTEQFF.

The chain recombines TRBV13 with TRBJ2-3, with TRBD2 matching over 12 bases. Germline V gene lookup returns CDR1 PRHDT and CDR2 FYEKMQ (reference sequence). CDR3 size: 16 residues. With V trimmed by 5 bases and J by 3 bases, 6 bases remained unmatched. The CDR3 sequence is CASSASTSGRTDTQYF. CDR3 DNA sequence: TGTGCCAGCAGCGCCTCTACTAGCGGGAGGACAGATACGCAGTATTTT.

The chain uses TRBV5-6 and TRBJ2-7, with 8 positions matching TRBD1. The length of the CDR3 is 15 residues. Germline-derived CDR1 and CDR2 are SGHDT and YYEEEE. After removal of 4 bases from V and 3 bases from J, the junction contained 9 bases not matched to a gene. In nucleotides, the CDR3 is TGTGCCAGCAGCATACTAGGGACAGGAAACTACGAGCAGTACTTC. Translated, it gives CASSILGTGNYEQYF. The complete variable domain, with remaining parts taken from reference TRBV5-6 and TRBJ2-7, reads DAGVTQSPTHLIKTRGQQVTLRCSPKSGHDTVSWYQQALGQGPQFIFQYYEEEERQRGNFPDRFSGHQFPNYSSELNVNALLLGDSALYLCASSILGTGNYEQYFGPGTRLTVT.

This chain connects TRBV7-2 to TRBJ2-2; no clear D gene. The ends were cut back, 1 base at V and 6 bases at J, with 9 bases in the middle. The CDR3 is 14 residues long. The germline gives CDR1 SGHTA, CDR2 FQGNSA. The DNA for the CDR3 is TGTGCCAGCAGCTTAGGCCCCACGGCCGGGGAGCTGTTTTTT. Translated, it gives CASSLGPTAGELFF. Together with reference TRBV7-2 and TRBJ2-2, the CDR3 gives the full variable domain: GAGVSQSPSNKVTEKGKDVELRCDPISGHTALYWYRQSLGQGLEFLIYFQGNSAPDKSGLPSDRFSAERTGGSVSTLTIQRTQQEDSAVYLCASSLGPTAGELFFGEGSRLTVL.

The V and J genes are TRBV23-1 and TRBJ2-3, with TRBD1 matching over 10 bases. TRBV23-1 is classed as an ORF, of uncertain function. V shed 1 base, J shed 0 bases, and the junction held 10 bases outside the gene matches. The CDR3 loop spans 19 amino acids. CDR3 bases: TGCGCCAGCAGTCAATATCTGGACAGGGGGAACCATAGCACAGATACGCAGTATTTT. This translates into CASSQYLDRGNHSTDTQYF.

The chain links TRBV4-1 to TRBJ1-5, with 7 positions matching TRBD1. The CDR3 runs to 15 residues. V was clipped by 1 base and J by 5 bases; unmatched bases: 5. Germline CDR1 reads MGHRA; CDR2 reads YSYEKL. CDR3 in DNA: TGCGCCAGCAGCCAAGGGGGACAGAGCTATCAGCCCCAGCATTTT. Its protein is CASSQGGQSYQPQHF.

In DNA form, the CDR3 reads TGTGCCAGCAGCGTAACACTAGACCCTCACACAGATACGCAGTATTTT. Translating it yields CASSVTLDPHTDTQYF. The genes are TRBV9 and TRBJ2-3, with D perhaps TRBD2 (5 bases). The V gene lost 1 base and the J gene lost 2 bases, with 14 bases spanning the gap. The germline CDR1 and CDR2 sequences are SGDLS and YYNGEE. The CDR3 is 16 amino acids. The complete variable domain, with remaining parts taken from reference TRBV9 and TRBJ2-3, reads DSGVTQTPKHLITATGQRVTLRCSPRSGDLSVYWYQQSLDQGLQFLIQYYNGEERAKGNILERFSAQQFPDLHSELNLSSLELGDSALYFCASSVTLDPHTDTQYFGPGTRLTVL.

The chain recombines TRBV9 with TRBJ2-3; possibly TRBD1 for D (6 bases). The CDR3 spans 15 residues. V lost 0 bases and J 2 bases, leaving 10 bases between the germline ends. Looked up from germline, CDR1 is SGDLS and CDR2 is YYNGEE. For the CDR3, the DNA is TGTGCCAGCAGCGTAGGGACAGAGTACACAGATACGCAGTATTTT. This sequence encodes CASSVGTEYTDTQYF. The complete variable domain, with remaining parts taken from reference TRBV9 and TRBJ2-3, reads DSGVTQTPKHLITATGQRVTLRCSPRSGDLSVYWYQQSLDQGLQFLIQYYNGEERAKGNILERFSAQQFPDLHSELNLSSLELGDSALYFCASSVGTEYTDTQYFGPGTRLTVL.

This chain connects TRBV7-3 to TRBJ2-2, with a tentative D call TRBD1 (6 bases). Per germline, CDR1 SGHTA and CDR2 FQGTGA. The V and J ends lost 1 base and 6 bases respectively, with 18 bases between them. The CDR3 has 17 amino acids. The CDR3 region is CASSLKQQGQSAGELFF. Written as DNA, the CDR3 is TGTGCCAGCAGCTTAAAACAGCAGGGGCAAAGCGCCGGGGAGCTGTTTTTT.

J is TRBJ2-1 and V is TRBV24-1, with 9 bases that match TRBD1. The CDR3 runs 14 residues. Unmatched junction bases numbered 10, after V lost 4 bases and J lost 13 bases. Germline V gene sequence: CDR1 KGHDR, CDR2 SFDVKD. The CDR3 DNA sequence: TGTGCCACCAGTGAGGGGACAGGGCGGTTTCCCCAGTTCTTC. Its protein product is CATSEGTGRFPQFF.

The chain employs TRBV7-9 and TRBJ1-4; 7 bases agree with TRBD1. This CDR3 contains 14 residues. V was pared by 5 bases and J by 4 bases, with 4 bases of the junction left unmatched. Germline V gene lookup returns CDR1 SEHNR and CDR2 FQNEAQ (reference sequence). The CDR3 here is CASSRGQSNEKLFF. As DNA, the CDR3 is TGTGCCAGCAGCCGGGGACAGAGTAATGAAAAACTGTTTTTT.

The chain employs TRBV2 and TRBJ2-2, with D unresolved. Trimming took off 0 bases at V and 2 bases at J, with 4 bases between the two ends. The CDR3 runs to 14 residues. Germline V lookup: CDR1 SNHLY, CDR2 FYNNEI. DNA for the CDR3: TGTGCCAGCAGTGAAGCGAGTAACACCGGGGAGCTGTTTTTT. Its protein is CASSEASNTGELFF.

This clone was picked up one time. The V gene is TRBV2, the J gene TRBJ1-5, with TRBD1 identical over 10 bases. This CDR3 has 14 residues. Germline values: CDR1 SNHLY, CDR2 FYNNEI. The trim removed 7 bases at V and 6 bases at J, leaving 6 bases unmatched. The CDR3 DNA follows: TGTGCCAGCAAAGGGGACAGGGGAGTTCAGCCCCAGCATTTT. It specifies CASKGDRGVQPQHF.

The V gene is TRBV6-2 or TRBV6-3, the J gene TRBJ2-7; 7 positions match TRBD1. V dropped 2 bases and J dropped 5; count of bases not matched to a gene: 6. CDR3 size: 14 residues. From germline, CDR1 is MNHEY and CDR2 SVGEGT. This CDR3 is CASSYLTGWNEQYF. The CDR3, as DNA: TGTGCCAGCAGTTACCTGACAGGGTGGAACGAGCAGTACTTC.

The rearrangement uses TRBV6-5 and TRBJ1-4, with D uncertain. The length of the CDR3 is 14 residues. The V gene's germline CDR1 is MNHEY and CDR2 SVGAGI. Trimming took off 5 bases at V and 0 bases at J, with 7 bases between the two ends. CDR3 sequence (DNA): TGTGCCAGCAGTCGGGATGCAACTAATGAAAAACTGTTTTTT. Its protein product is CASSRDATNEKLFF.

The chain combines TRBV2 with TRBJ2-3; D is undetermined. The germline V and J ends were trimmed by 10 bases and 0 bases, with 17 bases remaining between them. Germline V gene lookup returns CDR1 SNHLY and CDR2 FYNNEI. The CDR3 contains 15 residues. The CDR3: CAIVNSYTSTDTQYF. In DNA form, the CDR3 reads TGTGCCATCGTAAATAGCTATACTAGCACAGATACGCAGTATTTT.

The chain combines TRBV4-2 with TRBJ2-7; D gene uncertain. The CDR3 has 15 residues. Trimming took 1 base from V and 5 from J, leaving 15 bases between them. Germline assignment: CDR1 LGHNA and CDR2 YNFKEQ. The CDR3 reads CASSQVPASTNEQYF. In DNA, the CDR3 is TGTGCCAGCAGCCAAGTTCCCGCGTCCACCAACGAGCAGTACTTC.

V and J are TRBV7-9 and TRBJ2-3, with 8 bases that match TRBD2. The germline CDR1 and CDR2 sequences are SEHNR and FQNEAQ (reference sequence). The V and J ends lost 5 bases and 2 bases, in that order; junction bases with no gene match: 6. CDR3 size: 15 residues. CDR3: CASSHVSGTTDTQYF. DNA of the CDR3: TGTGCCAGCAGCCATGTTAGCGGGACCACAGATACGCAGTATTTT.

This CDR3 reads CASSKRGSGNTIYF. DNA of the CDR3: TGTGCCAGCAGTAAGCGGGGATCTGGAAACACCATATATTTT. The gene calls are TRBV6-5 and TRBJ1-3, with D unresolved. Germline V gene sequence: CDR1 MNHEY, CDR2 SVGAGI. V was clipped by 5 bases and J by 1 base, with 9 bases between them. The CDR3 is made up of 14 amino acids.